This TCR beta chain was found in a study of OX40 agonist ivuxolimab in advanced cancers. Study-wide results and caveats: Expanded peripheral T cells had an undetermined antigen specificity.

Comment on this clone: The antigen remains unidentified.

The protocol was immunoSEQ multiplex PCR, while the TCRdb copy is restricted to in-frame clones and leaves out a portion. The sample lists 15,000 to 20,000 clones; approximately 80% were seen once. CDR1 is SGHVS, CDR2 FQNEAQ, per germline. The CDR3 extends over 17 amino acids. Between the trimmed V and J ends, which lost 2 bases and 1 base, there was a span of 16 bases. The chain combines TRBV7-8 with TRBJ2-3; no firm D call. Specimen: CD4+ or CD8+ T cells sorted from blood, collected in a trial of the OX40 agonist ivuxolimab. The TCR was taken from an adult with an advanced solid tumor such as melanoma, head and neck, liver or kidney cancer. Here the CDR3 DNA reads TGTGCCAGCAGCTTAAGGGCCAGCGTTGGAGGCACAGATACGCAGTATTTT. This translates into CASSLRASVGGTDTQYF.